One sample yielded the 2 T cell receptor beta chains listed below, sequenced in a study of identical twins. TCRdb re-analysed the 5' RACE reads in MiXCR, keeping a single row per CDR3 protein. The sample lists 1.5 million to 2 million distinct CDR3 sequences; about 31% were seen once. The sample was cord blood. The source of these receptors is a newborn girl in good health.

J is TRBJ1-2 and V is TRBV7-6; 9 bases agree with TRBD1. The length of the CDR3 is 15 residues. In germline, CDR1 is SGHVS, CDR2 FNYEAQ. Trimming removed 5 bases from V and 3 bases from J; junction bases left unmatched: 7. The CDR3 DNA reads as TGTGCCAGCAGCACCATAGACAGGGGGTACTATGGCTACACCTTC. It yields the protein CASSTIDRGYYGYTF.

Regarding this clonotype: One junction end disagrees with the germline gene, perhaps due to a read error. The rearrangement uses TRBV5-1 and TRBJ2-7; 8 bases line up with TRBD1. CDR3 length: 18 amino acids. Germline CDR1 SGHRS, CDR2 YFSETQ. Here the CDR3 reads CVSSLPLGTGKLSYEQYF. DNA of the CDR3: TGCGTCAGCAGCTTGCCCTTGGGGACAGGAAAGTTATCCTACGAGCAGTACTTC.